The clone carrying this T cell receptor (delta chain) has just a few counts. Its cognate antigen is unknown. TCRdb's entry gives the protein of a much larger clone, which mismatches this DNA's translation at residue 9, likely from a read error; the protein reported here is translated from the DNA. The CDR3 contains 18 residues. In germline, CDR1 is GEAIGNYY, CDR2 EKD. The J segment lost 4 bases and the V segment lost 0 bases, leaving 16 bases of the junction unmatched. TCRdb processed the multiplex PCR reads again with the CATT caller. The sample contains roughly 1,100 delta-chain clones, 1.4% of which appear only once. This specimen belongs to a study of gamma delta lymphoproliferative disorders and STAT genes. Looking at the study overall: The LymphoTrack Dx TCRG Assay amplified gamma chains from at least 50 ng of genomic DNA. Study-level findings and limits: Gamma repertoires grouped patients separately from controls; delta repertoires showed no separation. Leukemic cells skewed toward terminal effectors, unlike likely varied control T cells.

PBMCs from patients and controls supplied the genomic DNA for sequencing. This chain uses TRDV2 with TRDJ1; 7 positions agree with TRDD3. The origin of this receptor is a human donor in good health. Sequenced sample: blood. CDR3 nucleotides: TGTGCCTGTGACACCGGACTACTGGAGGATACGCGGCACGATAAACTCATCTTT. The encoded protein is CACDTGLLEDTRHDKLIF.